This TCR beta chain was recovered during a study of blood T cell repertoires in COVID-19. V shed 4 bases and J 10 bases; nucleotides not matched to a gene: 13. This CDR3 region has 14 residues. Germline V gene sequence: CDR1 SGDLS, CDR2 YYNGEE. Original methodology: Estimation of nucleated cell counts was performed using reference gene primer amplification. Produced via immunoSEQ multiplex PCR; TCRdb's table is partial and in-frame only. The V and J calls and clone size are taken from that table; D and trimming were inferred from the DNA. This sample has tens of thousands of clones, with roughly 86% found just once.

This sequence joins TRBV9 and TRBJ1-1, with 7 bases identical to TRBD1. Material for sequencing was peripheral blood. The sequence was collected from a human donor in a cohort sampled during active COVID-19. The CDR3 loop is CASSSPGQPDRAFF. The DNA of the CDR3 is TGTGCCAGCAGCTCACCGGGACAGCCTGATCGAGCTTTCTTT.